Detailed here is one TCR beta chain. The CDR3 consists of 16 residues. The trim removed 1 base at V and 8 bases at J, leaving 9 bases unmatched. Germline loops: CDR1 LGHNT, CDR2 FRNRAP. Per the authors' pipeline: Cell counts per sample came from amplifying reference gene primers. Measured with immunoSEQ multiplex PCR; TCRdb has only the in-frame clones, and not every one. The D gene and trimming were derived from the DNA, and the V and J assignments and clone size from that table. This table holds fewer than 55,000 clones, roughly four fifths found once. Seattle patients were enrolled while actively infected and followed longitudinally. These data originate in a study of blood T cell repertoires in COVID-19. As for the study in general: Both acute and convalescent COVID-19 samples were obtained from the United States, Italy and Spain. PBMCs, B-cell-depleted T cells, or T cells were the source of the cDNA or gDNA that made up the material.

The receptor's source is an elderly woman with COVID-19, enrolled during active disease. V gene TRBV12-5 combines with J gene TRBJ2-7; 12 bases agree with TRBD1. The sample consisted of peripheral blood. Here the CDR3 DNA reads TGTGCTAGTGGTTTGGGTCGGGACAGGGGGCTGTTGAAGCAGTACTTC. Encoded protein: CASGLGRDRGLLKQYF.